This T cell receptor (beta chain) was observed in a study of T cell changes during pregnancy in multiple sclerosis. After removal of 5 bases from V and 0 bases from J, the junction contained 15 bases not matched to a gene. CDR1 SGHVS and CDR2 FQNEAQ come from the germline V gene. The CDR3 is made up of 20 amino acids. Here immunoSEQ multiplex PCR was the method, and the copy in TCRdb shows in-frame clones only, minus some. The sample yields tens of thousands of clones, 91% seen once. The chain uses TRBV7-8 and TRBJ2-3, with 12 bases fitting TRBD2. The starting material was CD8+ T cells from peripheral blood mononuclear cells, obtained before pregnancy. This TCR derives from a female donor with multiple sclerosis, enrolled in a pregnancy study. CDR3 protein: CASSHPLRLAGDRSTDTQYF. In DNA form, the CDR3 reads TGTGCCAGCAGCCACCCTCTTAGACTAGCGGGGGACCGGAGCACAGATACGCAGTATTTT.